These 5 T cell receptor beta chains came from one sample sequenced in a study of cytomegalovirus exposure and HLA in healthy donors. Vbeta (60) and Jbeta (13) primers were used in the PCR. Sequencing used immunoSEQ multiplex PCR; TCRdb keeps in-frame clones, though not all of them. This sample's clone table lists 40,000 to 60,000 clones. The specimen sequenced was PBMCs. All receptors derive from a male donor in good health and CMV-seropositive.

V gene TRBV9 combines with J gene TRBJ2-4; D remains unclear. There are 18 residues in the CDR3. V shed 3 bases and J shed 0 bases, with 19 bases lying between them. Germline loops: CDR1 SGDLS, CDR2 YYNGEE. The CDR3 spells CASSASAQTMIAKNIQYF. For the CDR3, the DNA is TGTGCCAGCAGCGCCAGCGCCCAAACAATGATAGCCAAAAACATTCAGTACTTC.

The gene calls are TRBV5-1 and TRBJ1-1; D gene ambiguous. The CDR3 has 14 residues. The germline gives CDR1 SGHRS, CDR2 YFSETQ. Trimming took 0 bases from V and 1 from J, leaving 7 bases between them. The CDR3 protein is CASSLAVRNTEAFF. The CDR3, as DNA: TGCGCCAGCAGCTTGGCGGTGAGGAACACTGAAGCTTTCTTT.

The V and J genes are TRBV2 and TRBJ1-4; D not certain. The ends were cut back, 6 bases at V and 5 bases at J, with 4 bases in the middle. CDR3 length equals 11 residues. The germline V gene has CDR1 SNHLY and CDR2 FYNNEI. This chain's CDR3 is CASRENEKLFF. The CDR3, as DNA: TGTGCCAGCAGGGAGAATGAAAAACTGTTTTTT.

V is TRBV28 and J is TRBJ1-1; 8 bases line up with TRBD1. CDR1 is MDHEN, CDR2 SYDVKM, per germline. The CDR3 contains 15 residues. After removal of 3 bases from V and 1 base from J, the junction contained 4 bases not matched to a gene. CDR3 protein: CASSLTGERNTEAFF. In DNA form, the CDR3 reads TGTGCCAGCAGTTTGACAGGGGAGCGGAACACTGAAGCTTTCTTT. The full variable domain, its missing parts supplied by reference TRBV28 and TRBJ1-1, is DVKVTQSSRYLVKRTGEKVFLECVQDMDHENMFWYRQDPGLGLRLIYFSYDVKMKEKGDIPEGYSVSREKKERFSLILESASTNQTSMYLCASSLTGERNTEAFFGQGTRLTVV.

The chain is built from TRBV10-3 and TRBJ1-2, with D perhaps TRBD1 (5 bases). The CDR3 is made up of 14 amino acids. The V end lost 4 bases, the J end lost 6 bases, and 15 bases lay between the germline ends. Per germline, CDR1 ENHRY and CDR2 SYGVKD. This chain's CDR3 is CAISAQGKANGYTF. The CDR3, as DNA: TGTGCCATCAGTGCGCAGGGAAAAGCTAATGGCTACACCTTC.